Listed below are T cell receptor beta chains from one sample, sequenced in a study of cytomegalovirus exposure and HLA in healthy donors. The table came from immunoSEQ multiplex PCR; TCRdb's copy has only in-frame clones and leaves some out. The repertoire holds 70,000 to 90,000 clones, with approximately 80% as singletons. Sequences were obtained from PBMCs. These receptors all stem from a young man in good health and CMV-seronegative. The CDR3 runs from the conserved cysteine through the conserved F or W. D genes are given only for firm matches. Clone size appears in some rows only: once, few, many, or a class for an expanded clone.

clone_size,v_call,d_call,j_call,cdr3_aa,cdr3_nt
NA,TRBV6-4,NA,TRBJ2-2,CASSTTGTGELFF,TGTGCCAGCAGTACCACAGGGACCGGGGAGCTGTTTTTT
NA,TRBV29-1,TRBD1,TRBJ2-1,CSVNRQGANNEQFF,TGCAGCGTTAATAGACAGGGGGCTAACAATGAGCAGTTCTTC
NA,TRBV4-3,NA,TRBJ1-3,CASSQHYREAGNTIYF,TGCGCCAGCAGCCAACATTACAGGGAAGCAGGAAACACCATATATTTT
NA,TRBV15,NA,TRBJ2-7,CATSGPTYEQYF,TGTGCCACCAGCGGCCCAACCTACGAGCAGTACTTC
NA,TRBV11-2,TRBD2,TRBJ2-1,CASSLTSGTYNEQFF,TGTGCCAGCAGCTTGACTAGCGGGACGTACAATGAGCAGTTCTTC
once,TRBV13,NA,TRBJ2-1,CASSPPSWESYNEQFF,TGTGCCAGCAGCCCCCCTAGCTGGGAGTCGTACAATGAGCAGTTCTTC
once,TRBV28,NA,TRBJ1-3,CASSVDRTGNTIYF,TGTGCCAGCAGTGTCGACAGGACTGGAAACACCATATATTTT
NA,TRBV11-3,TRBD1,TRBJ2-7,CASSPGLLQGGYEQYF,TGTGCCAGCAGCCCGGGTTTGTTACAGGGGGGTTACGAGCAGTACTTC
NA,TRBV18,NA,TRBJ2-5,CASSPSLGTGSFQETQYF,TGTGCCAGCTCACCGTCTCTGGGAACAGGGTCGTTCCAAGAGACCCAGTACTTC
NA,TRBV7-3,TRBD1,TRBJ2-2,CASSPTPGTGPRANTGELFF,TGTGCCAGCAGCCCTACTCCGGGGACAGGGCCGCGCGCGAACACCGGGGAGCTGTTTTTT